These 28 T cell receptor beta chains originate from one sample sequenced in a study of CXCR3-negative and CXCR3-positive naive CD8 T cells (dated by TCRdb to the late 2010s). Instrument on record: NextSeq 550. The Human TCR Profiling Kit (MiLaboratory) was used to make UMI-labeled 5' RACE TRB cDNA libraries. After reprocessing by TCRdb, each CDR3 protein sequence is one entry, and no DNA is given. The table for this sample records approximately 83,000 distinct CDR3 sequences. Of the sample, around 1.7% falls within the top ten clones. The sample was naive CXCR3- CD8+ T cells from blood. This specimen's cell subset or site label, interpreted: CD45RO-CCR7+CD27+CD95- naive CD8+ T cells lacking CXCR3 (TNR3-). The receptor source for this set is a human donor in good health. Some clones in this sample may be carry-over from other donors' samples.

The rearrangement uses TRBV7-6 and TRBJ2-3; TCRdb names TRBD1, which stays unverified in the absence of DNA. The CDR3 length is 16 residues. CDR1 is SGHVS and CDR2 is FNYEAQ in the germline V gene. The chain's CDR3 is CASSPHTSGTLDTQYF.

This chain uses TRBV20-1 with TRBJ2-1; the TRBD2 assignment by TCRdb is unverifiable without DNA. The CDR3 totals 13 residues. Germline values: CDR1 DFQATT, CDR2 SNEGSKA (reference sequence). The CDR3 is CSAPSRDYNEQFF.

The chain employs TRBV12-3 or TRBV12-4 and TRBJ2-1. The length of the CDR3 is 15 residues. CDR3 amino acids: CASSLGSAAYNEQFF.

This chain connects TRBV29-1 to TRBJ2-1; lacking DNA, the TRBD1 call made by TCRdb goes unchecked. Germline CDR1 SQVTM, CDR2 ANQGSEA. This CDR3 is built from 16 residues. The CDR3 spells CSVEDPPGGPSNEQFF.

The chain carries TRBV5-1 and TRBJ2-2; TCRdb's D call, TRBD2, is unchecked because there is no DNA. Germline assignment: CDR1 SGHRS and CDR2 YFSETQ. The CDR3 consists of 14 residues. The CDR3 loop is CASSLGLASGELFF.

The rearrangement joins TRBV5-4 to TRBJ1-2; with no DNA, the TCRdb D assignment of TRBD1 cannot be verified. This CDR3 is 14 amino acids long. Germline assignment: CDR1 SGHNT and CDR2 YYREEE (reference sequence). The CDR3 here is CASGDRGEPYGYTF.

This rearrangement joins TRBV7-2 to TRBJ2-7; TCRdb's D call of TRBD1 is untestable without DNA. From germline, CDR1 is SGHTA and CDR2 FQGNSA. There are 14 residues in the CDR3. This CDR3 is CASSHPPGEYEQYF.

V is TRBV11-2 and J is TRBJ2-7; absent DNA, TCRdb's TRBD2 call cannot be checked. Germline V gene lookup returns CDR1 SGHAT and CDR2 FQNNGV. The CDR3 extends over 15 amino acids. The CDR3 spells CASSLAAAHSYEQYF.

The gene calls are TRBV19 and TRBJ2-2; TCRdb reports TRBD1, a call that lacks DNA to check it against. The CDR3 runs to 12 residues. Germline loops: CDR1 LNHDA, CDR2 SQIVND (reference sequence). CDR3 in amino acids: CASAAGAGELFF.

The rearrangement links TRBV7-3 to TRBJ2-1; TCRdb returns TRBD1, unconfirmable since there is no DNA. Germline V gene sequence: CDR1 SGHTA, CDR2 FQGTGA. The CDR3 runs 15 residues. CDR3 protein: CASSLTGADYDEQFF.

The V and J genes are TRBV9 and TRBJ2-3. The CDR3 totals 15 residues. The germline V gene encodes CDR1 SGDLS and CDR2 YYNGEE. The CDR3: CASSVGSADTDTQYF.

CDR3 sequence: CASSLAGDYYEQYF. This chain uses TRBV7-6 with TRBJ2-7. Germline V CDR1 and CDR2: SGHVS, FNYEAQ. This CDR3 has 14 amino acids.

The chain links TRBV29-1 to TRBJ2-7; as DNA is missing, the TRBD2 call by TCRdb cannot be tested. CDR3 size: 15 residues. Germline lookup yields CDR1 SQVTM and CDR2 ANQGSEA. The CDR3 loop reads CSVEAASGGNYEQYF.

The V gene is TRBV29-1, the J gene TRBJ2-6. Per germline, CDR1 SQVTM and CDR2 ANQGSEA. This CDR3 region has 14 residues. The chain's CDR3 is CSVASGSGANVLTF. The whole variable domain, filled in from reference TRBV29-1 and TRBJ2-6, reads SAVISQKPSRDICQRGTSLTIQCQVDSQVTMMFWYRQQPGQSLTLIATANQGSEATYESGFVIDKFPISRPNLTFSTLTVSNMSPEDSSIYLCSVASGSGANVLTFGAGSRLTVL.

This rearrangement joins TRBV27 to TRBJ1-2. This CDR3 region has 12 residues. From germline, CDR1 is MNHEY and CDR2 SMNVEV (reference sequence). The CDR3 reads CASRPAGGGYTF.

The chain links TRBV19 to TRBJ2-1. The CDR3 runs 13 residues. The germline V gene encodes CDR1 LNHDA and CDR2 SQIVND (reference sequence). The CDR3 sequence is CASSISAYNEQFF.

The chain recombines TRBV29-1 with TRBJ2-7; TCRdb reports TRBD1, a call that lacks DNA to check it against. The CDR3 is 13 residues long. The germline gives CDR1 SQVTM, CDR2 ANQGSEA. CDR3 region: CSARQGAFYEQYF.

The chain joins TRBV7-9 to TRBJ2-7; no DNA is available, so the TRBD1 call from TCRdb remains unchecked. The CDR3 is 15 residues long. In germline, CDR1 is SEHNR, CDR2 FQNEAQ (reference sequence). CDR3 in amino acids: CASSPRTGRNYEQYF.

The V gene is TRBV5-1, the J gene TRBJ1-1. This CDR3 has 13 amino acids. The germline gives CDR1 SGHRS, CDR2 YFSETQ. The CDR3 here is CASSLVSDTEAFF.

The gene calls are TRBV27 and TRBJ1-1. The CDR3 runs 15 residues. Germline CDR1 is MNHEY and CDR2 is SMNVEV (reference sequence). The CDR3 loop reads CASSLYLNPNTEAFF.

The rearrangement uses TRBV2 and TRBJ2-2; the TCRdb call, TRBD2, lacks DNA for checking. This CDR3 has 14 residues. CDR1 is SNHLY, CDR2 FYNNEI, per germline. The CDR3 region is CASSGDSHTGELFF. The entire variable domain, with the rest obtained from reference TRBV2 and TRBJ2-2, is as follows: EPEVTQTPSHQVTQMGQEVILRCVPISNHLYFYWYRQILGQKVEFLVSFYNNEISEKSEIFDDQFSVERPDGSNFTLKIRSTKLEDSAMYFCASSGDSHTGELFFGEGSRLTVL.

This chain links TRBV29-1 with TRBJ2-1; absent DNA, TCRdb's TRBD2 call cannot be checked. The CDR3 has 13 residues. The V gene's germline CDR1 is SQVTM and CDR2 ANQGSEA. This CDR3 is CSDGTSGYNEQFF.

The genes are TRBV5-5 and TRBJ2-2; the TCRdb call, TRBD1, lacks DNA for checking. Germline CDR1 and CDR2: SGHKS and YYEKEE (reference sequence). The CDR3 is 17 amino acids. CDR3 in amino acids: CASSYGTGGIGTGELFF.

V and J are TRBV29-1 and TRBJ1-1; the TCRdb D gene call, TRBD1, has no DNA to confirm it. This CDR3 comprises 12 residues. Germline CDR1 and CDR2: SQVTM and ANQGSEA. The CDR3 loop is CSVDRGTTEAFF.

The rearrangement uses TRBV9 and TRBJ2-1; TCRdb reports TRBD2, a call that lacks DNA to check it against. The CDR3 is 15 amino acids. CDR1 is SGDLS and CDR2 is YYNGEE in the germline V gene. CDR3 region: CASSPWGAASNEQFF.

The CDR3: CASRHGNTEAFF. This rearrangement joins TRBV4-1 to TRBJ1-1. The CDR3 runs to 12 residues. Germline-derived CDR1 and CDR2 are MGHRA and YSYEKL.

The chain couples TRBV29-1 to TRBJ2-1. Germline V gene sequence: CDR1 SQVTM, CDR2 ANQGSEA. This CDR3 comprises 14 residues. This chain's CDR3 is CSVDDGESYNEQFF.

The gene calls are TRBV29-1 and TRBJ2-1; TCRdb's D call of TRBD1 is untestable without DNA. This CDR3 is 14 amino acids long. Per germline, CDR1 SQVTM and CDR2 ANQGSEA. The CDR3 region is CSVLLPGSYNEQFF.